This TCR beta chain emerged from a study of cytomegalovirus exposure and HLA in healthy donors. Study outcomes and limitations: Whilst most TCR sequences proved rare, a subset of public TCRs occurred across many donors. Three chains linked to CMV were shown in vitro to be specific for CMV antigens.

Libraries were prepared by immunoSEQ multiplex PCR; TCRdb keeps only in-frame clonotypes and omits some of them. Here the sample spans 140,000 to 150,000 clones, approximately 86% being singletons. The donors were part of the validation cohort, which consisted of roughly 110 subjects and was separate from the first cohort of several hundred subjects. A word on this clone: Its target is not known.

This clonotype originated in a man younger than 30 in good health and CMV-seropositive. Sequencing was done on a sample of PBMCs.

DNA of the CDR3: TGTGCCAGCAGCTTTTATTCAACTAATGAAAAACTGTTTTTT. It codes for CASSFYSTNEKLFF. This chain joins TRBV6-5 and TRBJ1-4; D is uncertain. The CDR3 totals 14 residues. Trimming left V 6 bases short and J 0 bases short, with 8 bases between. CDR1 is MNHEY and CDR2 is SVGAGI in the germline V gene.